This paragraph reports one T cell receptor beta chain. Method: immunoSEQ multiplex PCR; TCRdb's copy keeps in-frame clones and lacks some. Of under 250,000 clones in the sample, roughly 80% were seen once. This sample was included in a study of blood T cell repertoires in COVID-19. Turning to the study itself: The samples span acute and convalescent COVID-19 from the United States, Italy and Spain.

V was trimmed by 2 bases and J by 5 bases, leaving 13 bases between them. The CDR3 is made up of 15 amino acids. Germline CDR1 and CDR2: SGHNT and YENEEA. The source material was peripheral blood. The gene calls are TRBV11-3 and TRBJ2-1; perhaps TRBD2 as D (7 bases). The receptor was derived from a woman younger than 30 with acute or convalescent COVID-19. DNA for the CDR3: TGTGCCAGCAGCTTACGGGGGAGGGGGGACAATGAGCAGTTCTTC. Its translation: CASSLRGRGDNEQFF.